This TCR beta chain originates from a study of shared clonotypes between healthy human individuals. Study findings and constraints: Across subsets, estimated richness was generally greater for naive than for memory populations.

The germline V and J ends were trimmed by 0 bases and 0 bases, with 6 bases remaining between them. The CDR3 totals 16 residues. Per germline, CDR1 LGHNA and CDR2 YSLEER. This clone was picked up one time. Antigen specificity is unknown. Libraries were prepared by immunoSEQ multiplex PCR; TCRdb keeps only in-frame clonotypes and omits some of them. The sample has around 2.3 million clones; approximately 96% are singletons. What was sequenced was naive CD4+ T cells sorted from blood. Regarding subset: CD45RA+ positively selected. The chain links TRBV4-3 to TRBJ2-6; unclear D gene. This clonotype was sampled from a man aged 18 to 30 in good health. The chain's CDR3 is CASSQDRFSGANVLTF. CDR3 sequence (DNA): TGCGCCAGCAGCCAAGATCGGTTCTCTGGGGCCAACGTCCTGACTTTC.